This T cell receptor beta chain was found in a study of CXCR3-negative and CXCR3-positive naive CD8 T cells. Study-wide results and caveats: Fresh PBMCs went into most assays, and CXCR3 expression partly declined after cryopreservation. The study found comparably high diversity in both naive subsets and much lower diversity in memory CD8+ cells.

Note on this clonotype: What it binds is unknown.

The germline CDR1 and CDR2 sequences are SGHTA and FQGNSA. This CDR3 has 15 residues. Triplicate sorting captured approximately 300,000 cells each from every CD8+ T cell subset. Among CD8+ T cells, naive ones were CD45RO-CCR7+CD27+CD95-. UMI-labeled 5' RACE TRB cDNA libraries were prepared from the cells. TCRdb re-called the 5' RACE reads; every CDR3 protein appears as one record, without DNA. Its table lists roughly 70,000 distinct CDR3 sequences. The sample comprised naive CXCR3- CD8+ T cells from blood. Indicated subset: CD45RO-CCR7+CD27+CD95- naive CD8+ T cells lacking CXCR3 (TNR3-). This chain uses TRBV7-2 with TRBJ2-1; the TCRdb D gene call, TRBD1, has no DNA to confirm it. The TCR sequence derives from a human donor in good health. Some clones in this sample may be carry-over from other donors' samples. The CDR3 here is CASSSQTGVYDEQFF. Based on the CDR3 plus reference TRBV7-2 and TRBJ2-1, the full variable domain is GAGVSQSPSNKVTEKGKDVELRCDPISGHTALYWYRQSLGQGLEFLIYFQGNSAPDKSGLPSDRFSAERTGGSVSTLTIQRTQQEDSAVYLCASSSQTGVYDEQFFGPGTRLTVL.